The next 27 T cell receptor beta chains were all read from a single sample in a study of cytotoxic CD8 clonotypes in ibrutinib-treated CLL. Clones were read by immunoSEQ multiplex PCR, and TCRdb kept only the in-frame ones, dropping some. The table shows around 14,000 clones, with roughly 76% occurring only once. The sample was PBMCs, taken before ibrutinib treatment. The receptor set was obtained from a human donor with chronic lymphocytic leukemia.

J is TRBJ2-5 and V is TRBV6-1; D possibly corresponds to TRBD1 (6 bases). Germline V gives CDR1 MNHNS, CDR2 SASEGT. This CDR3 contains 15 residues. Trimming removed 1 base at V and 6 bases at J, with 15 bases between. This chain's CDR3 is CASSEVGSGVQTQYF. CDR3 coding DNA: TGTGCCAGCAGTGAAGTTGGGTCAGGGGTACAGACCCAGTACTTC.

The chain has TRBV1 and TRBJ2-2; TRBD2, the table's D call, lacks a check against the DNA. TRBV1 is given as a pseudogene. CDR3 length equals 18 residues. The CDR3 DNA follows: TGCACCACCAACCGGGAGGGACTAGCGGGATACGAACACCGGGGAGCTGTTTTT. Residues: CTTNREGLAGYEHRGAVF.

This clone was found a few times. The CDR3 here is CASSLGGLADTQYF. DNA for the CDR3: TGTGCCAGCAGCTTAGGGGGGTTGGCAGATACGCAGTATTTT. The chain is built from TRBV7-9 and TRBJ2-3; D possibly matches TRBD1 or TRBD2 (5 bases each). Germline V gene lookup returns CDR1 SEHNR and CDR2 FQNEAQ (reference sequence). The V end was cut by 1 base, the J end by 4 bases, with 9 bases between. The CDR3 has 14 residues.

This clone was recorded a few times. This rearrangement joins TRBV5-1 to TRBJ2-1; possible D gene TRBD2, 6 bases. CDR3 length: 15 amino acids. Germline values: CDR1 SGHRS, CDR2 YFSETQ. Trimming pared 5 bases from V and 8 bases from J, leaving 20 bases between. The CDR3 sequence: CASRLGGEGYDEQFF. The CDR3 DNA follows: TGCGCCAGCAGACTGGGAGGAGAGGGGTACGATGAGCAGTTCTTC.

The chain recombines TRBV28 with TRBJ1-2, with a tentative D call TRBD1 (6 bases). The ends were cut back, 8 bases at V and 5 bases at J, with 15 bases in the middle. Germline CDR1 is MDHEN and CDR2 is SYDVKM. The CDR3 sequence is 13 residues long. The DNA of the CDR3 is TGTGCCAGCCGGCGGGGGGCGGGATATGGCTACACCTTC. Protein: CASRRGAGYGYTF.

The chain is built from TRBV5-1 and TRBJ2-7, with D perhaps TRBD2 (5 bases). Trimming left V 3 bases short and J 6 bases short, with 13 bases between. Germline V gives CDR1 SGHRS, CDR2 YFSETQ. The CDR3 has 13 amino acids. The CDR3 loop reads CASSWEGRGEQYF. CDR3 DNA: TGCGCCAGCAGCTGGGAAGGACGGGGCGAGCAGTACTTC.

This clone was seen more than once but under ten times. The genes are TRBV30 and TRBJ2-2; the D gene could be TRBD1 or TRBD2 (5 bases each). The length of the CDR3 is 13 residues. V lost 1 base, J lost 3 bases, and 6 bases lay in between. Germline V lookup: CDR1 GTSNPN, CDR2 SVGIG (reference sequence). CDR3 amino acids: CAWSGGYTGELFF. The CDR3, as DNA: TGTGCCTGGAGTGGGGGGTACACCGGGGAGCTGTTTTTT.

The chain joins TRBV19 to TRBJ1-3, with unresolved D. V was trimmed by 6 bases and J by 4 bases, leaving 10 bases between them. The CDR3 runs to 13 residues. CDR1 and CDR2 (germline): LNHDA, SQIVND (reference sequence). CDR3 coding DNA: TGTGCCAGTAGCCCTGGGGTCGGAAACACCATATATTTT. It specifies CASSPGVGNTIYF.

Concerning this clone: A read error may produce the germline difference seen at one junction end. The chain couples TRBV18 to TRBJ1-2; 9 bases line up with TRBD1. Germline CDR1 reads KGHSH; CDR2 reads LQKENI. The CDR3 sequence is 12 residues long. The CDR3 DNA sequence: TGTGCCAGCTCACCTTCAAGGGACAGGGCCCACTTC. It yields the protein CASSPSRDRAHF. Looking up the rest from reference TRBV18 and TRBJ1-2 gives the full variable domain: NAGVMQNPRHLVRRRGQEARLRCSPMKGHSHVYWYRQLPEEGLKFMVYLQKENIIDESGMPKERFSAEFPKEGPSILRIQQVVRGDSAAYFCASSPSRDRAHFGSGTRLTVV.

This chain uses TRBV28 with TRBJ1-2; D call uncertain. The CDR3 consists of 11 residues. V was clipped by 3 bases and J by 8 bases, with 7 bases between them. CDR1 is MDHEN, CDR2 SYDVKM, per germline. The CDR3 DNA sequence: TGTGCCAGCAGTTTGCTTCACGGCTACACCTTC. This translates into CASSLLHGYTF.

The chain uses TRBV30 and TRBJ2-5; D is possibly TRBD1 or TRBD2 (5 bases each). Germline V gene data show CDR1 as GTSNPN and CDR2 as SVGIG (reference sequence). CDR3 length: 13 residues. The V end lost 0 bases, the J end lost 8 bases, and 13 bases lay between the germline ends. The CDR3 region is CAWSVREGATQYF. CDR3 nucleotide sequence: TGTGCCTGGAGTGTACGGGAAGGGGCAACCCAGTACTTC.

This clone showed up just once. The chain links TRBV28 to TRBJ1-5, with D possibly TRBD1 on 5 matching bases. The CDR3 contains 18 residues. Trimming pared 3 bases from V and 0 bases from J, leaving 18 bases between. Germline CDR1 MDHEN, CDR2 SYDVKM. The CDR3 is CASSFGGGVGGSNQPQHF. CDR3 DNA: TGTGCCAGCAGTTTTGGCGGGGGAGTCGGGGGTAGCAATCAGCCCCAGCATTTT.

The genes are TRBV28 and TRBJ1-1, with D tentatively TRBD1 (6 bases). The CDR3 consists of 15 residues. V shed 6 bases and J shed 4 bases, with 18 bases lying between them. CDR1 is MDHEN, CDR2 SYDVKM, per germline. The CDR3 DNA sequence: TGTGCCAGCAGCCGGGGGCTCGGGCAGTTCACTGAAGCTTTCTTT. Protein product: CASSRGLGQFTEAFF.

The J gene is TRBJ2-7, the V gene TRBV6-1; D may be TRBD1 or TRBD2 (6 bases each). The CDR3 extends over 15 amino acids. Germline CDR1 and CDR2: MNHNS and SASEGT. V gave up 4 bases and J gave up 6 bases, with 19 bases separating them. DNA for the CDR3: TGTGCCAGCAGTGTCAAAGCTCCGGGGGCCTCCGAGCAGTACTTC. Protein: CASSVKAPGASEQYF.

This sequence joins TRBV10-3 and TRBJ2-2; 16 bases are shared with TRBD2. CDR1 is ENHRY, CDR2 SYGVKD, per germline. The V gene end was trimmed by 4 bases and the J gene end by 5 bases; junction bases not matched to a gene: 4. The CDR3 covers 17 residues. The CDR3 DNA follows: TGTGCCATCAGTGGATCGGGACTAGCGGGAGGGACCGGGGAGCTGTTTTTT. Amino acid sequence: CAISGSGLAGGTGELFF.

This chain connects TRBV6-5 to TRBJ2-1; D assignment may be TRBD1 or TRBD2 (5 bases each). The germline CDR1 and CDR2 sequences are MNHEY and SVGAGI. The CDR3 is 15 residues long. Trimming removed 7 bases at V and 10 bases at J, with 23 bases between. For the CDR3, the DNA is TGTGCCAGCACCCCTTGGTCTAACGGGGCCTCGGAGCAGTTCTTC. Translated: CASTPWSNGASEQFF.

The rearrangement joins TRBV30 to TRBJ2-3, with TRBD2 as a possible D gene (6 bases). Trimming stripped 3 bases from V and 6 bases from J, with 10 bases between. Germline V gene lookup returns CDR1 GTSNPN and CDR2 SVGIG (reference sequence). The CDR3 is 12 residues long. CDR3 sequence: CAWRGGGDTQYF. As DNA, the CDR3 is TGTGCCTGGAGGGGGGGTGGTGATACGCAGTATTTT.

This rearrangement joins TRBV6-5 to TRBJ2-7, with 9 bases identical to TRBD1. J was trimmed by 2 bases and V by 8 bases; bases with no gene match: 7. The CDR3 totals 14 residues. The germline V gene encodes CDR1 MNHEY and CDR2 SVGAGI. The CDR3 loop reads CASGSDRGAYEQYF. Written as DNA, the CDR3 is TGTGCCAGCGGGTCTGACAGGGGGGCCTACGAGCAGTACTTC.

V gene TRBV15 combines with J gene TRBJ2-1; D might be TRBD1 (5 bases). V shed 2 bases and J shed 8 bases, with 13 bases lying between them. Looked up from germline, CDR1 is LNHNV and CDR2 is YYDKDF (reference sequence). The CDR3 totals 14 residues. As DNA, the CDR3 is TGTGCCACCAGCAGACCTCTCCAGGGCGATGAGCAGTTCTTC. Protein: CATSRPLQGDEQFF.

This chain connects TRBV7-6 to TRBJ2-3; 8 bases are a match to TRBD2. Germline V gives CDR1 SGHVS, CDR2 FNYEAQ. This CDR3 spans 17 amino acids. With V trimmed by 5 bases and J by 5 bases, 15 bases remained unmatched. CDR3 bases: TGTGCCAGCAGCCGGCTCCCCACGGGGGGGGGCGGAGATACGCAGTATTTT. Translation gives CASSRLPTGGGGDTQYF.

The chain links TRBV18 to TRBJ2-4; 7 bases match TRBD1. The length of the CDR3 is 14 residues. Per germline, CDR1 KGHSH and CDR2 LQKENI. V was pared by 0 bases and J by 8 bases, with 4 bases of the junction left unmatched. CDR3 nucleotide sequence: TGTGCCAGCTCACCACCTGGACAGGCAGACATTCAGTACTTC. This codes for CASSPPGQADIQYF.

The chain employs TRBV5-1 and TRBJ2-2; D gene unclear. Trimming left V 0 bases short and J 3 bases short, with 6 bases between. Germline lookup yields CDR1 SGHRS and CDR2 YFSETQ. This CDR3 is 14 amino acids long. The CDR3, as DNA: TGCGCCAGCAGCTTGGGCCCTTACACCGGGGAGCTGTTTTTT. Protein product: CASSLGPYTGELFF.

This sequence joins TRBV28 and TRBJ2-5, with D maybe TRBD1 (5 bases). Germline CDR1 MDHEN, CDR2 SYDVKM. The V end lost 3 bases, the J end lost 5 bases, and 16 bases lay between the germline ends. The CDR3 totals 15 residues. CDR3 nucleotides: TGTGCCAGCAGTTTTGTAGGGGCTAGTGGGGAGACCCAGTACTTC. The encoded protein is CASSFVGASGETQYF.

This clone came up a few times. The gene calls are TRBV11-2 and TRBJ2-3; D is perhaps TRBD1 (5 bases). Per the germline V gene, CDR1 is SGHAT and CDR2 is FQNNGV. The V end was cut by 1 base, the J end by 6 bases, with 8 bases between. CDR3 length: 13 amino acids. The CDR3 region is CASSLGQGDTQYF. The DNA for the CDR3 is TGTGCCAGCAGCTTAGGGCAGGGTGATACGCAGTATTTT.

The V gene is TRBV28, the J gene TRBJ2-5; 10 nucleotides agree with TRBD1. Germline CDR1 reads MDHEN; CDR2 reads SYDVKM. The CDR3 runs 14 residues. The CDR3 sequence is CATGDRGKQETQYF. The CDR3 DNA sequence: TGTGCGACCGGGGACAGGGGCAAGCAAGAGACCCAGTACTTC.

The CDR3 protein is CASSLWARGSTEAFF. DNA of the CDR3: TGTGCCAGCAGCCTCTGGGCCCGTGGGAGCACTGAAGCTTTCTTT. The chain has TRBV5-5 and TRBJ1-1; no definite D call. Germline V gene lookup returns CDR1 SGHKS and CDR2 YYEKEE (reference sequence). V was trimmed by 4 bases and J by 4 bases, leaving 17 bases between them. The CDR3 runs 15 residues.

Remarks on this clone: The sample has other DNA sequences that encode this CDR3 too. The CDR3 protein is CASSPGGDGYTF. The CDR3 DNA reads as TGTGCCAGCTCACCAGGGGGCGATGGCTACACCTTC. This chain joins TRBV18 and TRBJ1-2, with TRBD1 as a possible D gene (6 bases). The germline gives CDR1 KGHSH, CDR2 LQKENI. The CDR3 totals 12 residues. V was trimmed by 2 bases and J by 6 bases, leaving 7 bases between them.